The rows below give T cell receptor beta chains drawn from one sample of a study of long-term antiretroviral therapy in people with HIV. Sequencing used immunoSEQ multiplex PCR; TCRdb keeps in-frame clones, though not all of them. Altogether 44,000 or so clones are present, about 95% being singletons, with the ten largest covering approximately 2.5%. Sample: unsorted PBMCs, taken 3.7 years after starting antiretroviral therapy. The source is a woman between 50 and 59 years old with HIV. The conserved cysteine and the conserved F or W are not part of the CDR3 here.

>TRBV19|TRBJ1-4
ASRSLYDEKLF
>TRBV29-1|TRBJ2-1
SGGAGTYNEQF
>TRBV7-3|TRBJ1-2
ASSLRARQGFGYT
>TRBV5-5|TRBJ2-3
ASSLVVGEPDTQY
>TRBV5-1|TRBJ2-2
ASSGRTANTGELF
>TRBV19|TRBJ2-3
ATTRRQITDTQY
>TRBV11-1|TRBJ1-2
ASSERTGQGVYYGYT
>TRBV6-6|TRBJ1-1
ASSYSGTWAEAF
>TRBV9|TRBJ1-3
ASRDSDSGNTIY
>TRBV29-1|TRBJ2-2
SVLRDIDTGELF
>TRBV5-1|TRBJ2-7
ASSLEGRVSDPYEQY
>TRBV5-5|TRBJ1-4
ASSLYQGDEKLF
>TRBV7-9|TRBJ1-5
ASSLTGTGSGLQH
>TRBV6-5|TRBJ1-1
AAQTPNTEAF
>TRBV27|TRBJ2-4
ASSPRWGLAKNIQY
>TRBV5-5|TRBJ1-2
ASSSTGGEGGYT
>TRBV4-3|TRBJ2-5
ASSRHRGIRETQY
>TRBV27|TRBJ1-6
ASSSTGGASPLH
>TRBV27|TRBJ1-5
ASSLKGHYSNQPQH
>TRBV5-5|TRBJ2-7
ASSQPLLGSYEQY
>TRBV4-3|TRBJ2-7
ASSQVLGQSSYEQY
>TRBV11-2|TRBJ1-6
ASSLGRDYNSPLH
>TRBV4-3|TRBJ1-2
ASSQSRGARYGYT
>TRBV2|TRBJ2-1
ASSDRLAGAGEQF
>TRBV18|TRBJ2-3
ASSPWTGSSTDTQY
>TRBV5-4|TRBJ2-3
ASSGRDRVSDTQY
>TRBV7-8|TRBJ1-1
ASSQDRLDEAF
>TRBV27|TRBJ2-3
ASSLPGGTDTQY
>TRBV2|TRBJ2-7
ARDLTGTGNEQY
>TRBV7-3|TRBJ2-1
ASSPSGGANNEQF
>TRBV19|TRBJ2-1
ASSIGQGVYNEQF
>TRBV14|TRBJ2-1
ASSQDNYNEQF
>TRBV6-6|TRBJ1-5
ASNTQGRRSNQPQH
>TRBV7-3|TRBJ1-1
ASSLGTFMNTEAF
>TRBV11-2|TRBJ2-7
ASSLGGPRAGYEQY
>TRBV11-2|TRBJ2-2
ASSYGLAGGTGELF
>TRBV9|TRBJ2-1
ASSVGAGNSGQF